In its sample, the clone carrying this T cell receptor (beta chain) was seen many times. This entry comes from a study of early T cells in non-severe SARS-CoV-2 infection. TCRdb analysed the 5' RACE reads with MiXCR anew, one entry per CDR3 protein. The sample records 80,000 or so distinct CDR3 sequences, over 5% being singletons. From germline, CDR1 is DFQATT and CDR2 SNEGSKA (reference sequence). CDR3 length: 16 residues. Trimming removed 0 bases from V and 4 bases from J; junction bases left unmatched: 10. The V gene is TRBV20-1, the J gene TRBJ2-3; 7 bases match TRBD1. Specimen: whole blood. This TCR was sampled from an adult who was a healthcare worker with PCR-confirmed SARS-CoV-2 infection or an uninfected control (not recorded which). The CDR3 DNA reads TGCAGTGCTAGAGATCTGAACAGGGGACACGCAGATACGCAGTATTTT. Translating it yields CSARDLNRGHADTQYF.